The 29 T cell receptor beta chains below were found in one sample sequenced in a study of blood T cell repertoires in COVID-19. The table came from immunoSEQ multiplex PCR; TCRdb's copy has only in-frame clones and leaves some out. This sample has about 280,000 clones, with about 90% found just once. Specimen: peripheral blood. The receptors stem from a woman in her twenties or thirties who had recovered from COVID-19.

The rearrangement links TRBV3-1 (or the pseudogene TRBV3-2) to TRBJ1-2; 10 nucleotides line up with TRBD1. With 4 bases clipped from V and 8 bases from J, the junction kept 4 bases outside the gene matches. The CDR3 consists of 13 residues. The germline V gene encodes CDR1 LGHDT and CDR2 YNNKEL (reference sequence). DNA of the CDR3: TGTGCCAGCAGCCCCGACAGGGGGCGCGGCTACACCTTC. Protein product: CASSPDRGRGYTF.

V and J are TRBV5-4 and TRBJ2-1; D unresolved. Trimming took off 2 bases at V and 6 bases at J, with 6 bases between the two ends. The germline CDR1 and CDR2 sequences are SGHNT and YYREEE (reference sequence). The CDR3 sequence is 12 residues long. In nucleotides, the CDR3 is TGTGCCAGCAGCTTTAATTCCAATGAGCAGTTCTTC. Its translation: CASSFNSNEQFF.

The rearrangement joins TRBV7-2 to TRBJ2-1, with TRBD2 matching over 13 bases. CDR3 length: 13 residues. Per germline, CDR1 SGHTA and CDR2 FQGNSA. After removal of 5 bases from V and 10 bases from J, the junction contained 2 bases not matched to a gene. CDR3 amino acids: CASSTGLAGEQFF. CDR3 in DNA: TGTGCCAGCAGCACGGGACTAGCGGGGGAGCAGTTCTTC. The full variable domain, completed using reference TRBV7-2 and TRBJ2-1, is GAGVSQSPSNKVTEKGKDVELRCDPISGHTALYWYRQSLGQGLEFLIYFQGNSAPDKSGLPSDRFSAERTGGSVSTLTIQRTQQEDSAVYLCASSTGLAGEQFFGPGTRLTVL.

The chain combines TRBV30 with TRBJ2-3; D perhaps matches TRBD1 (6 bases). This CDR3 spans 17 amino acids. Germline assignment: CDR1 GTSNPN and CDR2 SVGIG (reference sequence). V was pared by 2 bases and J by 0 bases, with 18 bases between. CDR3 sequence reads: CAWSLYRDTISTDTQYF. CDR3 DNA: TGTGCCTGGAGTCTATACCGGGACACCATTAGCACAGATACGCAGTATTTT.

The CDR3 sequence: CSARTGDGYTF. As DNA, the CDR3 is TGCAGTGCTAGGACAGGGGACGGCTACACCTTC. The chain joins TRBV20-1 to TRBJ1-2; 8 bases match TRBD1. V trimming: 3 bases; J trimming: 8 bases; junction bases outside the gene matches: 2. This CDR3 has 11 amino acids. Looked up from germline, CDR1 is DFQATT and CDR2 is SNEGSKA (reference sequence).

This chain connects TRBV5-1 to TRBJ1-4; 11 nucleotides match TRBD1. Germline V gene sequence: CDR1 SGHRS, CDR2 YFSETQ. The CDR3 runs to 16 residues. The J segment lost 7 bases and the V segment lost 4 bases, leaving 9 bases of the junction unmatched. CDR3 in DNA: TGCGCCAGCAGCCCGTCCTCCGGGACAGGGGGTGAAAAACTGTTTTTT. Amino acids: CASSPSSGTGGEKLFF.

The chain has TRBV3-1 (or the pseudogene TRBV3-2) and TRBJ1-2; maybe TRBD1 (6 bases). V lost 3 bases to trimming and J lost 4 bases, with 12 bases between them. This CDR3 comprises 14 residues. CDR1 is LGHDT and CDR2 is YNNKEL in the germline V gene (reference sequence). The CDR3 here is CASSQGPQGYGYTF. The CDR3 nucleotides are TGTGCCAGCAGCCAGGGACCACAGGGCTATGGCTACACCTTC.

V and J are TRBV18 and TRBJ2-5; D may be TRBD1 (7 bases). The germline CDR1 and CDR2 sequences are KGHSH and LQKENI. This CDR3 is 13 amino acids long. Trimming took off 5 bases at V and 5 bases at J, with 12 bases between the two ends. The CDR3 nucleotides read TGTGCCAGCTCAATCGGGGGACAGGAGACCCAGTACTTC. Translated, it gives CASSIGGQETQYF.

The chain joins TRBV28 to TRBJ2-7; possibly TRBD1 for D (6 bases). Germline lookup yields CDR1 MDHEN and CDR2 SYDVKM. The CDR3 is 15 residues long. Deletions cut 8 bases from V and 3 bases from J, with 20 bases between. The CDR3 loop reads CASGDISKTLYEQYF. The CDR3 coding sequence is TGTGCCAGCGGGGACATCTCCAAGACCCTCTACGAGCAGTACTTC.

This clone was recorded once. The rearrangement uses TRBV5-5 and TRBJ2-2; 15 nucleotides agree with TRBD2. With V trimmed by 1 base and J by 1 base, 5 bases remained unmatched. The CDR3 extends over 19 amino acids. Germline V gene sequence: CDR1 SGHKS, CDR2 YYEKEE (reference sequence). This chain's CDR3 is CASSLPLGLAGGNTGELFF. The CDR3 region has the DNA TGTGCCAGCAGCTTGCCTCTGGGACTAGCGGGGGGGAACACCGGGGAGCTGTTTTTT.

J is TRBJ2-3 and V is TRBV19; perhaps TRBD2 as D (6 bases). CDR1 is LNHDA, CDR2 SQIVND, per germline (reference sequence). This CDR3 has 14 residues. The V end was cut by 3 bases, the J end by 3 bases, with 10 bases between. CDR3 nucleotides: TGTGCCAGTAGTATGGGGGGTAAAACAGATACGCAGTATTTT. This translates into CASSMGGKTDTQYF.

V usage is TRBV6-5 and J usage is TRBJ1-1, with a tentative D call TRBD1 (5 bases). With 7 bases removed from V and 7 bases from J, the gap between germline ends came to 16 bases. The germline gives CDR1 MNHEY, CDR2 SVGAGI. The CDR3 runs to 13 residues. CDR3 sequence: CASIALMGREAFF. The CDR3 region has the DNA TGTGCCAGCATTGCGCTAATGGGGCGTGAAGCTTTCTTT.

In DNA, the CDR3 is TGTGCCAGCAGTTCAACACTAGACAGGGCCGCGAACACTGAAGCTTTCTTT. Encoded protein: CASSSTLDRAANTEAFF. The V call is TRBV27, the J call TRBJ1-1, with 7 positions matching TRBD1. The V gene's germline CDR1 is MNHEY and CDR2 SMNVEV (reference sequence). This CDR3 spans 17 amino acids. The ends lost 4 bases at V and 1 base at J; junction bases unmatched: 12.

The genes are TRBV6-4 and TRBJ2-2, with unresolved D. The germline gives CDR1 MRHNA, CDR2 SNTAGT. The CDR3 has 15 amino acids. Trimming cost V 3 bases and J 0 bases, with 8 bases left between them. The CDR3 bases are TGTGCCAGCAGTGAATCAGGATCGAACACCGGGGAGCTGTTTTTT. The encoded protein is CASSESGSNTGELFF.

V and J are TRBV28 and TRBJ1-5; 8 bases fit TRBD1. The V segment lost 4 bases and the J segment 5 bases; nucleotides outside the gene matches: 16. In germline, CDR1 is MDHEN, CDR2 SYDVKM. The CDR3 sequence is 18 residues long. The CDR3 loop reads CASSSHKIRTGIDQPQHF. Here the CDR3 DNA reads TGTGCCAGCAGTTCTCACAAAATACGGACAGGGATCGATCAGCCCCAGCATTTT.

About this clone itself: Mismatch with germline at one junction end may stem from a read error. V usage is TRBV15 and J usage is TRBJ1-2; D is possibly TRBD1 (5 bases). CDR1 LNHNV and CDR2 YYDKDF come from the germline V gene (reference sequence). This CDR3 is built from 16 residues. In DNA, the CDR3 is TGTGCCACCGGCAGACATCGGGGGATCCGTAACTATGGCTACACCTTC. Translation: CATGRHRGIRNYGYTF.

With regard to this clone: Within the sample, other DNA sequences also encode this same CDR3. This chain links TRBV5-6 with TRBJ1-5; D unresolved. V lost 2 bases and J lost 1, with 7 bases in between. Per germline, CDR1 SGHDT and CDR2 YYEEEE. The CDR3 runs 14 residues. CDR3 DNA sequence: TGTGCCAGCAGCTTCTGGCAGAGCAATCAGCCCCAGCATTTT. This encodes CASSFWQSNQPQHF.

This clone was observed once. The chain joins TRBV30 to TRBJ2-2; 7 bases align to TRBD2. After removal of 3 bases from V and 7 bases from J, the junction contained 17 bases not matched to a gene. Germline lookup yields CDR1 GTSNPN and CDR2 SVGIG (reference sequence). The CDR3 has 17 amino acids. DNA for the CDR3: TGTGCCTGGAGGGCCCCGGTAGGTCGGGGGGTCATCGGGGAGCTGTTTTTT. Encoded protein: CAWRAPVGRGVIGELFF.

The chain has TRBV9 and TRBJ2-3, with a tentative D call TRBD1 (5 bases). The CDR3 is made up of 17 amino acids. The germline CDR1 and CDR2 sequences are SGDLS and YYNGEE. The V end lost 3 bases, the J end lost 4 bases, and 21 bases lay between the germline ends. CDR3 loop: CASSGRTCILIADTQYF. The DNA for the CDR3 is TGTGCCAGCAGCGGACGGACATGTATATTGATCGCAGATACGCAGTATTTT.

The V call is TRBV6-2 or TRBV6-3, the J call TRBJ2-5; 9 bases are a match to TRBD2. CDR3 length: 15 residues. V lost 6 bases to trimming and J lost 2 bases; unmatched junction nucleotides: 7. Germline lookup yields CDR1 MNHEY and CDR2 SVGEGT. CDR3 nucleotides: TGTGCCAGCAGCAAAAGCGGGGGGAATCAAGAGACCCAGTACTTC. It encodes CASSKSGGNQETQYF.

The chain joins TRBV13 to TRBJ2-7; 10 bases match TRBD1. The CDR3 is 15 residues long. Germline CDR1 is PRHDT and CDR2 is FYEKMQ (reference sequence). Germline trimming cut 6 bases from V and 3 bases from J; bases unmatched to any gene: 8. CDR3 nucleotides: TGTGCCAGCAGTTCCCTGGGACAGGGGATCTACGAGCAGTACTTC. Translation gives CASSSLGQGIYEQYF.

The chain is built from TRBV4-2 and TRBJ2-1; 12 bases are a match to TRBD2. The CDR3 length is 17 residues. V lost 0 bases and J lost 9; bases outside the gene matches: 9. Germline CDR1 is LGHNA and CDR2 is YNFKEQ. The CDR3 nucleotides are TGTGCCAGCAGCCAAGAGGGGACTAGCGGGCTTGCAGGTGAGCAGTTCTTC. Its translation is CASSQEGTSGLAGEQFF.

The CDR3, as DNA: TGTGCCAGCAGCCAAGATGGGGGGGCCGCTGGTAACTATGGCTACACCTTC. Its protein is CASSQDGGAAGNYGYTF. This chain links TRBV14 with TRBJ1-2; D might be TRBD1 (6 bases). The V gene lost 0 bases and the J gene lost 1 base, with 15 bases spanning the gap. The germline gives CDR1 SGHDN, CDR2 FVKESK. This CDR3 has 17 amino acids.

The chain couples TRBV5-6 to TRBJ1-6; unclear D gene. Trimming removed 5 bases at V and 10 bases at J, with 16 bases between. CDR1 is SGHDT, CDR2 YYEEEE, per germline. This CDR3 has 14 residues. The CDR3 DNA follows: TGTGCCAGCAGTTGGGTCGGGGTGGCGTCACCCCTCCACTTT. As protein: CASSWVGVASPLHF.

The CDR3 nucleotides are TGTGCCAGCAGTGACAGGTATAGCAATCAGCCCCAGCATTTT. Translation gives CASSDRYSNQPQHF. V and J are TRBV6-2 or TRBV6-3 and TRBJ1-5; maybe TRBD1 (6 bases). This CDR3 contains 14 residues. With 5 bases removed from V and 0 bases from J, the gap between germline ends came to 8 bases. CDR1 is MNHEY, CDR2 SVGEGT, per germline.

V usage is TRBV19 and J usage is TRBJ1-6, with a weak D call TRBD1 (6 bases). The length of the CDR3 is 17 residues. Germline CDR1 LNHDA, CDR2 SQIVND (reference sequence). Trimming shortened V by 5 bases and J by 1 base, and 15 bases separated the two germline ends. DNA for the CDR3: TGTGCCAGTAGTGCGGACAGTGGATCGTCCTATAATTCACCCCTCCACTTT. This sequence encodes CASSADSGSSYNSPLHF.

The genes are TRBV5-5 and TRBJ1-1, with D hard to call. The CDR3 is 13 amino acids. CDR1 and CDR2 (germline): SGHKS, YYEKEE (reference sequence). Trimming shortened V by 3 bases and J by 3 bases, and 9 bases separated the two germline ends. The CDR3 sequence: CASSSLIYTEAFF. The CDR3 DNA reads as TGTGCCAGCAGCTCCCTAATCTACACTGAAGCTTTCTTT.

The chain carries TRBV2 and TRBJ2-7; 12 bases line up with TRBD2. The germline CDR1 and CDR2 sequences are SNHLY and FYNNEI. Trimming removed 2 bases from V and 2 bases from J; junction bases left unmatched: 13. This CDR3 contains 19 residues. CDR3 in DNA: TGTGCCAGCAGTGAAAACCTCGGGCTAGCGGGGGGGGGACCCTACGAGCAGTACTTC. Amino acids: CASSENLGLAGGGPYEQYF.

V and J are TRBV7-8 and TRBJ1-4; 8 bases align to TRBD1. Germline CDR1 and CDR2: SGHVS and FQNEAQ. This CDR3 region has 14 residues. V lost 5 bases, J lost 8 bases, and 7 bases stayed unmatched. The CDR3 is CASSPRTGMEKLFF. The DNA of the CDR3 is TGTGCCAGCAGCCCCCGGACAGGGATGGAAAAACTGTTTTTT.